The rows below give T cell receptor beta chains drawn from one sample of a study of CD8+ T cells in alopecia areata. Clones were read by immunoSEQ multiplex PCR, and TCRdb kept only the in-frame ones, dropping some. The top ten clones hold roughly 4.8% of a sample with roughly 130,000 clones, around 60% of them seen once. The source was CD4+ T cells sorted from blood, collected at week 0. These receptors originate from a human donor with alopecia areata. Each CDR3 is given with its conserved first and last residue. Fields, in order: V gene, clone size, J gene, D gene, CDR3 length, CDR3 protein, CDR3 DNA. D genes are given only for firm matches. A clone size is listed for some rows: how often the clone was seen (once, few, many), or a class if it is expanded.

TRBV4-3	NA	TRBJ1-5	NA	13	CASSQVHHQPQHF	TGCGCCAGCAGCCAAGTTCACCATCAGCCCCAGCATTTT
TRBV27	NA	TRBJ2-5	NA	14	CASSLIDKRETQYF	TGTGCCAGCAGTTTGATCGACAAAAGGGAGACCCAGTACTTC
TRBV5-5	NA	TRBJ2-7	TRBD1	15	CASSGAGTGSYEQYF	TGTGCCAGCAGCGGGGCCGGGACAGGGTCTTACGAGCAGTACTTC
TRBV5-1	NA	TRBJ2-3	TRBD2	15	CASSSPSGGTDTQYF	TGCGCCAGCAGCTCTCCTAGCGGGGGCACAGATACGCAGTATTTT
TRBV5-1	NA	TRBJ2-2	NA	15	CASTLRGSNTGELFF	TGCGCCAGCACCCTCCGAGGTTCAAACACCGGGGAGCTGTTTTTT
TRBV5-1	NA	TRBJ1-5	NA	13	CASSLQGNQPQHF	TGCGCCAGCAGCCTCCAGGGGAATCAGCCCCAGCATTTT
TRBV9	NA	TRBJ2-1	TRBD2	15	CASSVGGGEYNEQFF	TGTGCCAGCAGCGTCGGCGGGGGGGAGTACAATGAGCAGTTCTTC
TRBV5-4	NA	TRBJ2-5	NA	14	CASSLWQRKETQYF	TGTGCCAGCAGCTTGTGGCAGAGGAAAGAGACCCAGTACTTC
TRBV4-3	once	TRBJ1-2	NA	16	CASSLTGSTVNYGYTF	TGCGCCAGCAGCCTTACAGGATCCACGGTTAACTATGGCTACACCTTC
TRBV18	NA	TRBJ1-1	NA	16	CASSRPGPRMNTEAFF	TGTGCCAGCTCACGACCGGGACCCCGTATGAACACTGAAGCTTTCTTT
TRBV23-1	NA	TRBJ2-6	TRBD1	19	CASSQSGQGNYSGANVLTF	TGCGCCAGCAGTCAATCCGGACAGGGGAACTACTCTGGGGCCAACGTCCTGACTTTC
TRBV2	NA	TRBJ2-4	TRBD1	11	CASKFLDREYF	TGTGCCAGCAAGTTCTTGGACAGGGAGTACTTC
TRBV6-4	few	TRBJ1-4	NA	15	CASSDYRLSNEKLFF	TGTGCCAGCAGTGACTACAGGCTGTCTAATGAAAAACTGTTTTTT
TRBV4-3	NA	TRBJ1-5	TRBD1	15	CASSQRQGENQPQHF	TGCGCCAGCAGCCAAAGACAGGGGGAGAATCAGCCCCAGCATTTT
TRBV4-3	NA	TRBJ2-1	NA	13	CASSQDTQNEQFF	TGCGCCAGCAGCCAGGATACCCAGAATGAGCAGTTCTTC
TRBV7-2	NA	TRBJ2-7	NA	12	CASRGDIYEQYF	TGTGCCAGCAGAGGGGACATCTACGAGCAGTACTTC
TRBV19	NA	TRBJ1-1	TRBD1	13	CASVDRGRSEAFF	TGTGCCAGTGTGGACAGGGGGCGATCTGAAGCTTTCTTT
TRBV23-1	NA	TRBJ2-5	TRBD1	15	CASSQSGQGDKTQYF	TGCGCCAGCAGTCAATCGGGACAGGGGGACAAGACCCAGTACTTC
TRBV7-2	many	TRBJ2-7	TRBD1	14	CASSRGQGTYEQYF	TGTGCCAGCAGCCGGGGACAGGGAACATACGAGCAGTACTTC
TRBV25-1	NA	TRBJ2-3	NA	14	CASSAQRGRDTQYF	TGTGCCAGCAGTGCACAACGGGGGCGGGATACGCAGTATTTT
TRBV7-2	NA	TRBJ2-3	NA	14	CASSAGGRTDTQYF	TGTGCCAGCAGCGCAGGAGGTCGCACAGATACGCAGTATTTT
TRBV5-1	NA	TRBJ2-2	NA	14	CASSLPLDTGELFF	TGCGCCAGCAGCTTACCCCTCGACACCGGGGAGCTGTTTTTT